This T cell receptor beta chain is drawn from a study of blood T cells in healthy people across ages. Whole-study context: Capturing about one barcoded beta molecule per two T cells was achieved by template switching. Overall study findings and caveats: A greater number of naive CD4+ cells and higher diversity distinguished long-lived donors from aged donors. Unsorted PBMC input precluded a conclusive naive versus antigen-experienced comparison.

Germline V lookup: CDR1 SGHVS, CDR2 FQNEAQ. Trimming stripped 5 bases from V and 0 bases from J, with 11 bases between. The CDR3 sequence is 15 residues long. A second roughly 7 to 11 cycle PCR used barcoded and J-beta primers. TCRdb re-derived calls from the 5' RACE reads in MiXCR, one entry per CDR3 protein. The repertoire consists of 580,000 or so distinct CDR3 sequences, with around 48% occurring once and the leading ten covering just under 25%. About this clonotype: Its antigen remains unknown.

The material sequenced was blood. The chain joins TRBV7-8 to TRBJ2-1; weak D call: TRBD2 (6 bases). This TCR derives from an elderly man in good health. The CDR3 DNA follows: TGTGCCAGCAGCCAGGGAGGACCCTCCTACAATGAGCAGTTCTTC. It is translated as CASSQGGPSYNEQFF. Based on the CDR3 plus reference TRBV7-8 and TRBJ2-1, the full variable domain is GAGVSQSPRYKVAKRGQDVALRCDPISGHVSLFWYQQALGQGPEFLTYFQNEAQLDKSGLPSDRFFAERPEGSVSTLKIQRTQQEDSAVYLCASSQGGPSYNEQFFGPGTRLTVL.